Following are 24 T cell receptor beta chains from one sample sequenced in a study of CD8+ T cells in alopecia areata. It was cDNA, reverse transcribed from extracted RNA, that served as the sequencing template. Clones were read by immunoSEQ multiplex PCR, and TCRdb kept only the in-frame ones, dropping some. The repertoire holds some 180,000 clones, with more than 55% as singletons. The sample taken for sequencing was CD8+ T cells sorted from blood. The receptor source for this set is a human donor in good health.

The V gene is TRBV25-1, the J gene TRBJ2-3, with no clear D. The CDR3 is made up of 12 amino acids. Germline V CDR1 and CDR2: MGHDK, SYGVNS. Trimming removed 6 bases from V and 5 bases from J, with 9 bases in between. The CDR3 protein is CASRAGVDTQYF. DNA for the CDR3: TGTGCCAGCAGGGCTGGGGTAGATACGCAGTATTTT.

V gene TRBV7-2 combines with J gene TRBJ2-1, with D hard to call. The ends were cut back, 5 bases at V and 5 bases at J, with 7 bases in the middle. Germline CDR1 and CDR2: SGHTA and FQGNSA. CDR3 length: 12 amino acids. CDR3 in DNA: TGTGCCAGCAGCCGTAGGGACAATGAGCAGTTCTTC. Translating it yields CASSRRDNEQFF.

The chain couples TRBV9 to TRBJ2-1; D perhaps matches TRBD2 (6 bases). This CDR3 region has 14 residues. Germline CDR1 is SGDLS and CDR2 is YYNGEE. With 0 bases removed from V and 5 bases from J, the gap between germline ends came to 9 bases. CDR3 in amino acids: CASSVVWGDNEQFF. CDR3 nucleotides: TGTGCCAGCAGCGTAGTCTGGGGGGACAATGAGCAGTTCTTC. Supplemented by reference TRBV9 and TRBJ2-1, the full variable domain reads DSGVTQTPKHLITATGQRVTLRCSPRSGDLSVYWYQQSLDQGLQFLIQYYNGEERAKGNILERFSAQQFPDLHSELNLSSLELGDSALYFCASSVVWGDNEQFFGPGTRLTVL.

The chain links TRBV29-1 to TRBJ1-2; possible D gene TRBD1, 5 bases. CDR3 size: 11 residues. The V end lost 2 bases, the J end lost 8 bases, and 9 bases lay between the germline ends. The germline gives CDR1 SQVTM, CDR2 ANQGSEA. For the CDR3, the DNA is TGCAGCGTTGAAACCGGGGACGGCTACACCTTC. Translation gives CSVETGDGYTF. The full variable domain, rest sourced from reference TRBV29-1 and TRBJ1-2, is SAVISQKPSRDICQRGTSLTIQCQVDSQVTMMFWYRQQPGQSLTLIATANQGSEATYESGFVIDKFPISRPNLTFSTLTVSNMSPEDSSIYLCSVETGDGYTFGSGTRLTVV.

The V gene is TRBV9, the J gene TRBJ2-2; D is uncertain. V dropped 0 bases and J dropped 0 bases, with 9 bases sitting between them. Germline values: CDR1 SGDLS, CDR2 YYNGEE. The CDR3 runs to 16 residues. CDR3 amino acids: CASSVEGLTNTGELFF. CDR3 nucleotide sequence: TGTGCCAGCAGCGTAGAAGGTCTAACGAACACCGGGGAGCTGTTTTTT.

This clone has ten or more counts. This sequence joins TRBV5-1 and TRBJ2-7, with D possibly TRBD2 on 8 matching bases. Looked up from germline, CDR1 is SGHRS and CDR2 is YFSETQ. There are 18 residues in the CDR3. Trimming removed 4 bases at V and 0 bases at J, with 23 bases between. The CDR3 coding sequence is TGCGCCAGCAGCGCCGGGACAGCCGGGGGGGAAGGCTCCTACGAGCAGTACTTC. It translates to CASSAGTAGGEGSYEQYF.

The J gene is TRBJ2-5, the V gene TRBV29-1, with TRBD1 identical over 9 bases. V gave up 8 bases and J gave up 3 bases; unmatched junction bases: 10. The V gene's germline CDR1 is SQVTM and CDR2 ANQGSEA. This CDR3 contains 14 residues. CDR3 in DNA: TGCAGCTCCTGGGACAGGGAGAGGGAAGAGACCCAGTACTTC. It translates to CSSWDREREETQYF. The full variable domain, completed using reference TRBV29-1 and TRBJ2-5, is SAVISQKPSRDICQRGTSLTIQCQVDSQVTMMFWYRQQPGQSLTLIATANQGSEATYESGFVIDKFPISRPNLTFSTLTVSNMSPEDSSIYLCSSWDREREETQYFGPGTRLLVL.

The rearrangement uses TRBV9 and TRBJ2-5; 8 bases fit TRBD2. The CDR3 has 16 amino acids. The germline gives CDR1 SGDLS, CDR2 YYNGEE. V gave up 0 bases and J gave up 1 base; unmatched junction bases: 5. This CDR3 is CASSVANSGAQETQYF. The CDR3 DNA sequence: TGTGCCAGCAGCGTAGCTAATAGCGGGGCCCAAGAGACCCAGTACTTC.

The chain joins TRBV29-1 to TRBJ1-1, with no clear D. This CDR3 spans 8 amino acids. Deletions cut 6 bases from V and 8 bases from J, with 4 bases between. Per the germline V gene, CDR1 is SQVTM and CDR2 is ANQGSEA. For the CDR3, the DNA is TGCAGCGTCGGAGAAGCTTTCTTT. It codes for CSVGEAFF.

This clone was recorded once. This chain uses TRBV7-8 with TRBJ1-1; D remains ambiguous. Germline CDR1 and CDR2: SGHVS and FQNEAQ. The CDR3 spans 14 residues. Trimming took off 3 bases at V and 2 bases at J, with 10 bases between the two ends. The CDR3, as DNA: TGTGCCAGCAGCTTTATGGCGACAAACACTGAAGCTTTCTTT. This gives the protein CASSFMATNTEAFF.

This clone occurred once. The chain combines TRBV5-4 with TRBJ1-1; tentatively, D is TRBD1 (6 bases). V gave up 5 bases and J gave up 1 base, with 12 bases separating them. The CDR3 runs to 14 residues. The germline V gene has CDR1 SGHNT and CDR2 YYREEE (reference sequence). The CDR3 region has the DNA TGTGCCAGCAGTTTCGGACAGCCGAACACTGAAGCTTTCTTT. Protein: CASSFGQPNTEAFF.

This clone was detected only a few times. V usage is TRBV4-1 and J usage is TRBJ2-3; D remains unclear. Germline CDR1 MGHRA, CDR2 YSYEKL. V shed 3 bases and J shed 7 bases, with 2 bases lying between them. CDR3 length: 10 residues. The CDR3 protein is CASSHYTQYF. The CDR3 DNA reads TGCGCCAGCAGCCACTATACGCAGTATTTT.

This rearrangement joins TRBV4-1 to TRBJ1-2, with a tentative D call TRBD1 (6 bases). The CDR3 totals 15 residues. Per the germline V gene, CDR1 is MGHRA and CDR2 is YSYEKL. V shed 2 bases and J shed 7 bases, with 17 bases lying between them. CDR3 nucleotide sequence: TGCGCCAGCAGCCAAACGACATCAGGGGTCGGTGGCTACACCTTC. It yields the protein CASSQTTSGVGGYTF.

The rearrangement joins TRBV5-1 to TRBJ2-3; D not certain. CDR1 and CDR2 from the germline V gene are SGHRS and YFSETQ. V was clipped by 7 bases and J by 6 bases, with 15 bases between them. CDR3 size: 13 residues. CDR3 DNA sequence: TGCGCCAGCGCCCGGGTCCCTGGTGATACGCAGTATTTT. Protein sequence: CASARVPGDTQYF.

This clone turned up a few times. CDR3 amino acids: CASSHQGTGVNYGYTF. The CDR3 DNA reads as TGCGCCAGCAGCCATCAAGGGACAGGGGTTAACTATGGCTACACCTTC. The chain couples TRBV4-1 to TRBJ1-2; 10 bases map to TRBD1. The CDR3 runs to 16 residues. Losses at the gene ends were 3 bases for V and 1 base for J; bases not matched to a gene: 5. Germline-derived CDR1 and CDR2 are MGHRA and YSYEKL.

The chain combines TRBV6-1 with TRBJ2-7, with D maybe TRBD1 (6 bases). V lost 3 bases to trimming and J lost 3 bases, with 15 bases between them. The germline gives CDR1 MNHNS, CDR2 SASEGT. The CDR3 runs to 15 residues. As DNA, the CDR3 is TGTGCCAGCAGTGAGTATCTTGGACAGTTCTACGAGCAGTACTTC. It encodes CASSEYLGQFYEQYF.

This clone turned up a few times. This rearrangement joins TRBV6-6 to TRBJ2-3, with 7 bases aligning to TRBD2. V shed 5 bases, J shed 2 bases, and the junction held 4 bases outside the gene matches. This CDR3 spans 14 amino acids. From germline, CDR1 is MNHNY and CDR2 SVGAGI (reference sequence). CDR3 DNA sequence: TGTGCCAGCAGTGGGGGGGACCCCACAGATACGCAGTATTTT. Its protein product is CASSGGDPTDTQYF.

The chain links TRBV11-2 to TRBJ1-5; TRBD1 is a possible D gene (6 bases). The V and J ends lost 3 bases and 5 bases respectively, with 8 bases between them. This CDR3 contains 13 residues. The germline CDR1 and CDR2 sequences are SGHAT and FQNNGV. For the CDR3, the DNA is TGTGCCAGCAGCTTGTGGGGGCATCAGCCCCAGCATTTT. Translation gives CASSLWGHQPQHF.

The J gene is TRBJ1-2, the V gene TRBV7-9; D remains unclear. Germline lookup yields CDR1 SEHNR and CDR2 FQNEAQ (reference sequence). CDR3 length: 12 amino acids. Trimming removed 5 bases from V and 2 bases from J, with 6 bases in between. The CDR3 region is CASSPGNYGYTF. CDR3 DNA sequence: TGTGCCAGCAGCCCTGGGAACTATGGCTACACCTTC. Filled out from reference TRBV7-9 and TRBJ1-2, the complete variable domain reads DTGVSQNPRHKITKRGQNVTFRCDPISEHNRLYWYRQTLGQGPEFLTYFQNEAQLEKSRLLSDRFSAERPKGSFSTLEIQRTEQGDSAMYLCASSPGNYGYTFGSGTRLTVV.

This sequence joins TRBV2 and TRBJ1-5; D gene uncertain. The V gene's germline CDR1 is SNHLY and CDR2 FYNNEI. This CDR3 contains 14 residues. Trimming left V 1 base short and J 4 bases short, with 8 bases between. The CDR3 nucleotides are TGTGCCAGCAGTGAAGGGCAGCTAAATCAGCCCCAGCATTTT. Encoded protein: CASSEGQLNQPQHF.

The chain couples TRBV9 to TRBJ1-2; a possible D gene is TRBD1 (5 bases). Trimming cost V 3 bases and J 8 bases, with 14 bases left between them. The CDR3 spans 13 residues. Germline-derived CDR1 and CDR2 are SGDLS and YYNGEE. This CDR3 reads CASSGPRGRGYTF. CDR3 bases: TGTGCCAGCAGCGGCCCGAGGGGTCGGGGCTACACCTTC.

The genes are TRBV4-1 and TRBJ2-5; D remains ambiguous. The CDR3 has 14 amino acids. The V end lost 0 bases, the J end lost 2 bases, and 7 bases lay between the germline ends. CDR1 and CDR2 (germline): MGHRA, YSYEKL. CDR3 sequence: CASSQDISQETQYF. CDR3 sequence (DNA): TGCGCCAGCAGCCAAGATATTAGTCAAGAGACCCAGTACTTC.

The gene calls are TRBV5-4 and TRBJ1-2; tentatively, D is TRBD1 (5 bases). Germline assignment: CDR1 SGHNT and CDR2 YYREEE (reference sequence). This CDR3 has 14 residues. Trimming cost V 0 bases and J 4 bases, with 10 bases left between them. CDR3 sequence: CASSLVGGTYGYTF. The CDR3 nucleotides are TGTGCCAGCAGCTTGGTTGGGGGAACCTATGGCTACACCTTC.

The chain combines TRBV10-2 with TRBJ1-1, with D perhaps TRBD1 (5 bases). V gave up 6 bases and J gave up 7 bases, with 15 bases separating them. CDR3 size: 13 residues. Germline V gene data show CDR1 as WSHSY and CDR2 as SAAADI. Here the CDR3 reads CASRELGVLEAFF. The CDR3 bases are TGCGCCAGCAGGGAACTAGGGGTTCTTGAAGCTTTCTTT.